This T cell receptor beta chain was identified during a study of tumor-infiltrating lymphocytes in localized non-small cell lung cancer. Overall study: Some samples were collected after neoadjuvant chemotherapy; smokers, never-smokers and several histologies were included. Study findings and constraints: IM1 and IM2 tumors showed no difference in T-cell fraction. No link was found between tumor T-cell fraction and recurrence-free survival. Each assay used a separate piece of the same tissue.

Using immunoSEQ multiplex PCR, the repertoire was profiled, and TCRdb retains in-frame clones only, with some absent. The sample yields 13,000 or so clones, approximately 84% seen once. About this clone itself: Antigen unknown.

The germline CDR1 and CDR2 sequences are SEHNR and FQNEAQ (reference sequence). The CDR3 extends over 13 amino acids. V trimming: 1 base; J trimming: 7 bases; junction bases outside the gene matches: 3. This receptor was obtained from a human donor with non-small cell lung cancer. Sequences were obtained from lung tumor tissue. This chain joins TRBV7-9 and TRBJ1-1; 7 bases align to TRBD1. The CDR3 DNA follows: TGTGCCAGCAGCTTAGGGGGACAGAGTGAAGCTTTCTTT. Translated: CASSLGGQSEAFF. Full variable domain (missing parts from reference TRBV7-9 and TRBJ1-1): DTGVSQNPRHKITKRGQNVTFRCDPISEHNRLYWYRQTLGQGPEFLTYFQNEAQLEKSRLLSDRFSAERPKGSFSTLEIQRTEQGDSAMYLCASSLGGQSEAFFGQGTRLTVV.